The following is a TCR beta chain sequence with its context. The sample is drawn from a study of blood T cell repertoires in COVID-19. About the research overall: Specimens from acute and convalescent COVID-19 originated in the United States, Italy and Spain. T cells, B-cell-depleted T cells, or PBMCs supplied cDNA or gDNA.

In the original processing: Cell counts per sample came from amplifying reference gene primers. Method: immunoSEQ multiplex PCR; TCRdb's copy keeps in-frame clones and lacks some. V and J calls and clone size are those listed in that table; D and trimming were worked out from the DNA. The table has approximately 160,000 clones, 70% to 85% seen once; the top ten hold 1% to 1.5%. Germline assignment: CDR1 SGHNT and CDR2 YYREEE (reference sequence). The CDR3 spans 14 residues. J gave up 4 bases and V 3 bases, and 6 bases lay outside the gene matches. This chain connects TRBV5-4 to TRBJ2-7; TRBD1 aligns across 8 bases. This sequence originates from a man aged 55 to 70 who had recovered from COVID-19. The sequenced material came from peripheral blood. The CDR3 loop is CASSSGQGWYEQYF. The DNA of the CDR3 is TGTGCCAGCAGCTCAGGACAGGGTTGGTACGAGCAGTACTTC.